What follows are 27 T cell receptor beta chains derived from one specimen sequenced in a study of blood T cell repertoires in COVID-19. Using immunoSEQ multiplex PCR, the repertoire was profiled, and TCRdb retains in-frame clones only, with some absent. The sample lists some 490,000 clones, less than 90% occurring once. The sequenced material came from PBMCs or T cells enriched from blood (not recorded which). The source is a woman aged 55-70 years who had recovered from COVID-19.

The V call is TRBV2, the J call TRBJ2-7, with 10 bases lining up with TRBD2. V shed 0 bases and J 6 bases; nucleotides not matched to a gene: 14. The germline CDR1 and CDR2 sequences are SNHLY and FYNNEI. The CDR3 has 18 residues. CDR3 nucleotides: TGTGCCAGCAGTGAAGCGCATCGCCTAGCGGGGGACCCCGCCGAGCAGTACTTC. Translation: CASSEAHRLAGDPAEQYF. Full variable domain (remainder filled in from reference TRBV2 and TRBJ2-7): EPEVTQTPSHQVTQMGQEVILRCVPISNHLYFYWYRQILGQKVEFLVSFYNNEISEKSEIFDDQFSVERPDGSNFTLKIRSTKLEDSAMYFCASSEAHRLAGDPAEQYFGPGTRLTVT.

The rearrangement links TRBV10-3 to TRBJ2-2; a weak D match, TRBD1 (5 bases). The CDR3 contains 12 residues. In germline, CDR1 is ENHRY, CDR2 SYGVKD. The ends were cut back, 10 bases at V and 5 bases at J, with 11 bases in the middle. CDR3 loop: CATGQGTGELFF. Written as DNA, the CDR3 is TGTGCCACCGGCCAGGGTACCGGGGAGCTGTTTTTT.

Only one count was recorded for this clone. V usage is TRBV19 and J usage is TRBJ1-2, with D tentatively TRBD1 (5 bases). The germline V and J ends were trimmed by 4 bases and 4 bases, with 16 bases remaining between them. Looked up from germline, CDR1 is LNHDA and CDR2 is SQIVND (reference sequence). This CDR3 comprises 15 residues. The CDR3 sequence is CASSRGDGELYGYTF. The CDR3 coding sequence is TGTGCCAGTAGTAGGGGGGACGGCGAGCTCTATGGCTACACCTTC.

In its sample, this clone was seen once. This sample also contains other DNA sequences that code for the same CDR3. The V call is TRBV7-9, the J call TRBJ2-7; possibly TRBD2 for D (5 bases). Germline CDR1 reads SEHNR; CDR2 reads FQNEAQ (reference sequence). The V gene lost 0 bases and the J gene lost 0 bases, with 9 bases spanning the gap. The CDR3 loop spans 15 amino acids. This chain's CDR3 is CASSLAGDSSYEQYF. The CDR3 DNA follows: TGTGCCAGCAGCTTAGCGGGAGATAGCTCCTACGAGCAGTACTTC.

The chain recombines TRBV4-2 with TRBJ1-1; D is ambiguous. There are 13 residues in the CDR3. V lost 1 base and J lost 0, with 3 bases in between. Per the germline V gene, CDR1 is LGHNA and CDR2 is YNFKEQ. DNA for the CDR3: TGTGCCAGCAGCCAAGTTATGAACACTGAAGCTTTCTTT. This codes for CASSQVMNTEAFF.

This chain uses TRBV19 with TRBJ2-1; 14 bases are shared with TRBD2. The V gene's germline CDR1 is LNHDA and CDR2 SQIVND (reference sequence). CDR3 length equals 18 residues. V shed 6 bases, J shed 0 bases, and the junction held 7 bases outside the gene matches. CDR3 in amino acids: CASRRGLAGDSSYNEQFF. The CDR3 DNA is TGTGCCAGTAGGAGGGGACTAGCGGGGGATAGCTCCTACAATGAGCAGTTCTTC.

CDR3 in DNA: TGTGCCAGCAGCTTAGGTTCACTCTATGGCTACACCTTC. Amino acid sequence: CASSLGSLYGYTF. The gene calls are TRBV11-2 and TRBJ1-2; D is ambiguous. The CDR3 has 13 amino acids. Germline V gene data show CDR1 as SGHAT and CDR2 as FQNNGV. Trimming left V 1 base short and J 4 bases short, with 7 bases between. Using reference TRBV11-2 and TRBJ1-2 for the parts outside the CDR3, the full variable domain is EAGVAQSPRYKIIEKRQSVAFWCNPISGHATLYWYQQILGQGPKLLIQFQNNGVVDDSQLPKDRFSAERLKGVDSTLKIQPAKLEDSAVYLCASSLGSLYGYTFGSGTRLTVV.

V usage is TRBV27 and J usage is TRBJ2-3, with 11 bases that match TRBD2. Per the germline V gene, CDR1 is MNHEY and CDR2 is SMNVEV (reference sequence). Trimming cost V 7 bases and J 3 bases; bases outside gene matches: 9. The CDR3 consists of 16 residues. This CDR3 is CASKPHSGGATDTQYF. The CDR3 DNA reads TGTGCCAGCAAACCACATAGCGGGGGGGCGACAGATACGCAGTATTTT.

The rearrangement links TRBV7-2 to TRBJ2-1; D is possibly TRBD1 (7 bases). Germline V gene lookup returns CDR1 SGHTA and CDR2 FQGNSA. V was clipped by 3 bases and J by 10 bases, with 13 bases between them. The length of the CDR3 is 13 residues. This CDR3 reads CASSFRGTQEQFF. Written as DNA, the CDR3 is TGTGCCAGCAGCTTCAGGGGGACTCAAGAGCAGTTCTTC.

V gene TRBV5-6 combines with J gene TRBJ2-7, with D maybe TRBD2 (5 bases). Germline lookup yields CDR1 SGHDT and CDR2 YYEEEE. The V and J ends lost 1 base and 0 bases respectively, with 14 bases between them. This CDR3 is built from 16 residues. CDR3 bases: TGTGCCAGCAGCTTGCGGTGGCAGGACTCCTCCTACGAGCAGTACTTC. This codes for CASSLRWQDSSYEQYF.

The chain couples TRBV30 to TRBJ2-2; no firm D call. Germline V CDR1 and CDR2: GTSNPN, SVGIG (reference sequence). CDR3 length: 12 amino acids. Trimming left V 0 bases short and J 7 bases short, with 6 bases between. The CDR3 DNA sequence: TGTGCCTGGAGTGTACGTAGCGGGGAGCTGTTTTTT. Encoded protein: CAWSVRSGELFF.

The chain has TRBV7-9 and TRBJ1-2; TRBD1 matches 7 bases. The V segment lost 4 bases and the J segment 6 bases; nucleotides outside the gene matches: 5. CDR3 length equals 13 residues. Germline V gene data show CDR1 as SEHNR and CDR2 as FQNEAQ (reference sequence). CDR3 DNA sequence: TGTGCCAGCAGCTCACGACAGGGACATGGCTACACCTTC. Translated, it gives CASSSRQGHGYTF.

In the case of this clone: The sample holds other DNA sequences that translate to the same CDR3. V gene TRBV5-1 combines with J gene TRBJ2-1; D not certain. Germline values: CDR1 SGHRS, CDR2 YFSETQ. V was shortened by 1 base and J by 6 bases, with 2 bases between the two germline ends. The CDR3 covers 11 residues. The chain's CDR3 is CASSLLNEQFF. CDR3 nucleotide sequence: TGCGCCAGCAGCTTGCTCAATGAGCAGTTCTTC.

The rearrangement uses TRBV5-1 and TRBJ2-1; 7 nucleotides line up with TRBD1. The germline V gene has CDR1 SGHRS and CDR2 YFSETQ. CDR3 length equals 15 residues. J was trimmed by 5 bases and V by 0 bases; bases with no gene match: 5. CDR3 protein: CASSLEGTAHNEQFF. The DNA of the CDR3 is TGCGCCAGCAGCTTGGAAGGGACAGCCCACAATGAGCAGTTCTTC.

The chain combines TRBV5-1 with TRBJ2-3; 11 nucleotides align to TRBD2. The CDR3 covers 16 residues. The J segment lost 4 bases and the V segment lost 0 bases, leaving 4 bases of the junction unmatched. CDR1 and CDR2 (germline): SGHRS, YFSETQ. This CDR3 reads CASSLAGLAESDTQYF. The CDR3 DNA reads TGCGCCAGCAGCTTGGCGGGACTAGCGGAGTCAGATACGCAGTATTTT.

This chain links TRBV28 with TRBJ1-5; weak D call: TRBD1 (6 bases). The CDR3 is made up of 15 amino acids. CDR1 is MDHEN and CDR2 is SYDVKM in the germline V gene. V lost 6 bases and J 2 bases, leaving 14 bases between the germline ends. CDR3 bases: TGTGCCAGCAGGACGCCCGAGGGGGGCAATCAGCCCCAGCATTTT. It translates to CASRTPEGGNQPQHF.

The chain combines TRBV27 with TRBJ1-5; D ambiguous. The CDR3 spans 13 residues. Germline V gives CDR1 MNHEY, CDR2 SMNVEV (reference sequence). V shed 0 bases and J shed 11 bases, with 11 bases lying between them. In nucleotides, the CDR3 is TGTGCCAGCAGTTTATCCCAGAATCGGGCCCAGCATTTT. Translation: CASSLSQNRAQHF.

The chain couples TRBV30 to TRBJ2-3; D unclear. V was pared by 3 bases and J by 3 bases, with 10 bases between. The CDR3 runs 13 residues. The germline V gene encodes CDR1 GTSNPN and CDR2 SVGIG (reference sequence). The CDR3 here is CAWSYLRTDTQYF. In DNA form, the CDR3 reads TGTGCCTGGAGCTACCTCCGAACAGATACGCAGTATTTT.

The rearrangement joins TRBV6-6 to TRBJ2-7, with D possibly being TRBD2 (6 bases). Germline CDR1 and CDR2: MNHNY and SVGAGI (reference sequence). The CDR3 is made up of 18 amino acids. V was cut by 5 bases and J by 0 bases, with 23 bases left in between. The CDR3 bases are TGTGCCAGCAGTCAGGACCCTGGAGGGCACCCGAGCTCCTACGAGCAGTACGTC. Residues: CASSQDPGGHPSSYEQYV.

This chain uses TRBV6-5 with TRBJ1-5; the D gene is possibly TRBD1 (5 bases). Germline V gene sequence: CDR1 MNHEY, CDR2 SVGAGI. The CDR3 contains 15 residues. V dropped 6 bases and J dropped 3 bases, with 15 bases sitting between them. Written as DNA, the CDR3 is TGTGCCAGCAGAGCAGGGCTGGGGATCAATCAGCCCCAGCATTTT. Translated: CASRAGLGINQPQHF.

This clone was found a few times. V gene TRBV28 combines with J gene TRBJ1-6, with D possibly being TRBD1 (6 bases). V lost 5 bases and J 9 bases, leaving 23 bases between the germline ends. CDR1 and CDR2 from the germline V gene are MDHEN and SYDVKM. The CDR3 runs to 17 residues. The CDR3 region is CASSPKGPGRGGSPLHF. The CDR3 DNA is TGTGCCAGCAGTCCCAAGGGCCCTGGCAGGGGCGGTTCACCCCTCCACTTT.

In its sample, this clone was seen a few times. The chain uses TRBV10-3 and TRBJ2-7; the D gene is possibly TRBD2 (5 bases). V was trimmed by 4 bases and J by 12 bases, leaving 16 bases between them. CDR1 ENHRY and CDR2 SYGVKD come from the germline V gene. The CDR3 has 12 residues. The CDR3 DNA follows: TGTGCCATCAGTGGTGAGCGGACTTTGCTGTACGTC. It encodes CAISGERTLLYV.

This rearrangement joins TRBV3-1 (or the pseudogene TRBV3-2) to TRBJ1-1; D is unresolved. CDR1 and CDR2 from the germline V gene are LGHDT and YNNKEL (reference sequence). Between the trimmed V and J ends, which lost 5 bases and 0 bases, there was a span of 10 bases. There are 14 residues in the CDR3. Written as DNA, the CDR3 is TGTGCCAGCAGCGTTCGGGGAGTGAACACTGAAGCTTTCTTT. The encoded protein is CASSVRGVNTEAFF.

The chain has TRBV19 and TRBJ2-3; D remains ambiguous. Deletions cut 1 base from V and 4 bases from J, with 12 bases between. The CDR3 totals 15 residues. From germline, CDR1 is LNHDA and CDR2 SQIVND (reference sequence). DNA of the CDR3: TGTGCCAGTAGTATAGGGCTTTCCGTGGCAGATACGCAGTATTTT. This translates into CASSIGLSVADTQYF.

The rearrangement links TRBV9 to TRBJ1-5; D is unclear. CDR1 SGDLS and CDR2 YYNGEE come from the germline V gene. This CDR3 comprises 15 residues. V lost 2 bases and J lost 4, with 13 bases in between. This CDR3 is CASSVSAAGNQPQHF. The DNA for the CDR3 is TGTGCCAGCAGCGTGTCGGCCGCGGGGAATCAGCCCCAGCATTTT.

The genes are TRBV11-3 and TRBJ1-1; D gene uncertain. CDR1 is SGHNT, CDR2 YENEEA, per germline. The V end was cut by 4 bases, the J end by 4 bases, with 13 bases between. CDR3 length: 14 residues. CDR3 sequence: CASSSLSSTTEAFF. Written as DNA, the CDR3 is TGTGCCAGCAGCTCTCTGAGTTCCACCACTGAAGCTTTCTTT. Looking up the rest from reference TRBV11-3 and TRBJ1-1 gives the full variable domain: EAGVVQSPRYKIIEKKQPVAFWCNPISGHNTLYWYLQNLGQGPELLIRYENEEAVDDSQLPKDRFSAERLKGVDSTLKIQPAELGDSAVYLCASSSLSSTTEAFFGQGTRLTVV.

V and J are TRBV6-5 and TRBJ1-5; the D gene is possibly TRBD1 (5 bases). This CDR3 is 13 amino acids long. V lost 4 bases and J lost 4, with 8 bases in between. The germline V gene encodes CDR1 MNHEY and CDR2 SVGAGI. DNA for the CDR3: TGTGCCAGCAGTTCGAACAGGAATCAGCCCCAGCATTTT. Protein product: CASSSNRNQPQHF.